What follows is one T cell receptor beta chain and its context. This sample is part of a study of blood T cell repertoires in COVID-19. Germline V gene lookup returns CDR1 LGHNT and CDR2 FRNRAP. The CDR3 contains 13 residues. J was trimmed by 8 bases and V by 1 base; bases with no gene match: 2. The method was immunoSEQ multiplex PCR; TCRdb's version includes in-frame clones alone and lacks a portion of them. The sample contains about 88,000 clones, around nine tenths of which appear only once. Input material: peripheral blood. This chain links TRBV12-5 with TRBJ1-1; 9 nucleotides align to TRBD1. The receptor's source is a man aged 60 to 69 with acute or convalescent COVID-19. CDR3 region: CASGLGQGVEAFF. The CDR3, as DNA: TGTGCTAGTGGTTTGGGACAGGGGGTAGAAGCTTTCTTT.